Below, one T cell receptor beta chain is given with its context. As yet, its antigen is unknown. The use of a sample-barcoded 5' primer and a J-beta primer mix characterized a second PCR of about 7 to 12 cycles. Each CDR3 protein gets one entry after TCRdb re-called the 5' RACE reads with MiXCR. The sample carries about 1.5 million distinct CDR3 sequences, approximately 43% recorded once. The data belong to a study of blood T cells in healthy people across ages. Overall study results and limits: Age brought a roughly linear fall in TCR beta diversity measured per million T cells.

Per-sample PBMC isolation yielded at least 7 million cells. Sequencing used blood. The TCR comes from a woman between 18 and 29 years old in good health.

Here the CDR3 reads CASSHPVEGEGPYNEQFF. In DNA, the CDR3 is TGTGCCAGCAGCCACCCGGTGGAAGGAGAGGGGCCCTACAATGAGCAGTTCTTC. The chain combines TRBV11-2 with TRBJ2-1; D may correspond to TRBD1 or TRBD2 (5 bases each). The germline V and J ends were trimmed by 5 bases and 2 bases, with 22 bases remaining between them. The CDR3 has 18 amino acids. The germline gives CDR1 SGHAT, CDR2 FQNNGV.